Each of the 14 T cell receptor beta chains below was sequenced from the same sample in a study of T cell changes during pregnancy in multiple sclerosis. The table came from immunoSEQ multiplex PCR; TCRdb's copy has only in-frame clones and leaves some out. The table lists 85,000 to 100,000 clones, about 92% of them singletons. Specimen: peripheral blood, collected in the first trimester of pregnancy. Source of these receptors: a female donor with multiple sclerosis, enrolled in a pregnancy study.

The V call is TRBV18, the J call TRBJ2-5, with a tentative D call TRBD1 (6 bases). This CDR3 comprises 14 residues. With 2 bases removed from V and 1 base from J, the gap between germline ends came to 8 bases. Germline V gene lookup returns CDR1 KGHSH and CDR2 LQKENI. The CDR3 protein is CASSPWTAQETQYF. The CDR3, as DNA: TGTGCCAGCTCACCATGGACAGCCCAAGAGACCCAGTACTTC.

The chain carries TRBV28 and TRBJ2-1, with 7 nucleotides matching TRBD1. With V trimmed by 9 bases and J by 7 bases, 15 bases remained unmatched. This CDR3 has 15 residues. Germline values: CDR1 MDHEN, CDR2 SYDVKM. CDR3 DNA: TGTGCCAGTCTTTACGACCGGGACAGCCGAAATGAGCAGTTCTTC. Its protein is CASLYDRDSRNEQFF.

The CDR3 DNA is TGTGCCAGCAGTTTTGTGGGGGGGAAAAATGGCTACACCTTC. Its translation: CASSFVGGKNGYTF. The genes are TRBV28 and TRBJ1-2, with D maybe TRBD1 (5 bases). Germline V gene lookup returns CDR1 MDHEN and CDR2 SYDVKM. The length of the CDR3 is 14 residues. V shed 3 bases and J shed 6 bases, with 14 bases lying between them.

This chain uses TRBV5-8 with TRBJ2-7; D unclear. V lost 0 bases and J lost 2, with 9 bases in between. In germline, CDR1 is SGHTS, CDR2 YDEGEE. The CDR3 has 14 residues. The CDR3, as DNA: TGTGCCAGCAGCTTGGTGGCCAGTGCCTACGAGCAGTACTTC. Translating gives CASSLVASAYEQYF.

V gene TRBV19 combines with J gene TRBJ2-1; 8 bases map to TRBD1. The length of the CDR3 is 16 residues. The V gene's germline CDR1 is LNHDA and CDR2 SQIVND (reference sequence). The V segment lost 5 bases and the J segment 3 bases; nucleotides outside the gene matches: 9. The chain's CDR3 is CASSPGQGTNYNEQFF. CDR3 DNA: TGTGCCAGTAGTCCCGGACAGGGAACTAACTACAATGAGCAGTTCTTC.

The chain joins TRBV28 to TRBJ2-1; 8 nucleotides agree with TRBD1. This CDR3 comprises 15 residues. J gave up 4 bases and V 7 bases, and 9 bases lay outside the gene matches. The V gene's germline CDR1 is MDHEN and CDR2 SYDVKM. The chain's CDR3 is CASTTTGEAYNEQFF. CDR3 DNA sequence: TGTGCCAGCACCACGACAGGGGAAGCTTACAATGAGCAGTTCTTC.

This chain links TRBV4-2 with TRBJ1-4, with 10 bases aligning to TRBD1. The CDR3 runs 15 residues. Germline lookup yields CDR1 LGHNA and CDR2 YNFKEQ. Trimming took 3 bases from V and 4 from J; bases not matched to a gene: 2. CDR3 bases: TGTGCCAGCAGCCAGGGACAGGGGAATAATGAAAAACTGTTTTTT. Amino acids: CASSQGQGNNEKLFF.

The V and J genes are TRBV6-4 and TRBJ2-1; 13 bases are a match to TRBD2. This CDR3 contains 18 residues. V was pared by 5 bases and J by 8 bases, with 15 bases of the junction left unmatched. CDR1 and CDR2 from the germline V gene are MRHNA and SNTAGT. As DNA, the CDR3 is TGTGCCAGCAGTAGGAGGAGACTAGCGGGAGGTCATGGGGATGAGCAGTTCTTC. The encoded protein is CASSRRRLAGGHGDEQFF.

This chain connects TRBV19 to TRBJ2-7, with 11 bases fitting TRBD2. Germline V gene sequence: CDR1 LNHDA, CDR2 SQIVND (reference sequence). J was trimmed by 6 bases and V by 3 bases; bases with no gene match: 10. The CDR3 consists of 16 residues. CDR3 sequence: CASSMWLAGGMGEQYF. As DNA, the CDR3 is TGTGCCAGTAGTATGTGGCTAGCGGGAGGAATGGGCGAGCAGTACTTC.

The chain recombines TRBV11-2 with TRBJ2-4; 7 nucleotides align to TRBD2. After removal of 4 bases from V and 0 bases from J, the junction contained 9 bases not matched to a gene. Germline V lookup: CDR1 SGHAT, CDR2 FQNNGV. The CDR3 covers 17 residues. The DNA of the CDR3 is TGTGCCAGCAGCTGGCCAACTAGCGCCCTAGCCAAAAACATTCAGTACTTC. This translates into CASSWPTSALAKNIQYF.

This chain joins TRBV19 and TRBJ2-7; 8 bases agree with TRBD1. V lost 3 bases and J lost 4; bases outside the gene matches: 5. The CDR3 sequence is 14 residues long. Germline CDR1 and CDR2: LNHDA and SQIVND (reference sequence). The CDR3 DNA is TGTGCCAGTAGTATGTCAGGGGGCGCGTACGAGCAGTACTTC. Translated: CASSMSGGAYEQYF.

The V call is TRBV9, the J call TRBJ2-2; TRBD2 aligns across 10 bases. The CDR3 length is 16 residues. Trimming removed 4 bases from V and 1 base from J; junction bases left unmatched: 4. The germline gives CDR1 SGDLS, CDR2 YYNGEE. Here the CDR3 reads CASSKTSGENTGELFF. CDR3 bases: TGTGCCAGCAGCAAAACTAGCGGGGAGAACACCGGGGAGCTGTTTTTT.

The chain has TRBV9 and TRBJ1-1; D gene unclear. CDR1 and CDR2 from the germline V gene are SGDLS and YYNGEE. V lost 3 bases, J lost 1 base, and 10 bases lay in between. CDR3 size: 14 residues. In DNA, the CDR3 is TGTGCCAGCAGCGCCCACAGAGCGAACACTGAAGCTTTCTTT. The encoded protein is CASSAHRANTEAFF.

The chain has TRBV18 and TRBJ2-3, with D possibly being TRBD2 (6 bases). V shed 2 bases and J shed 3 bases, with 15 bases lying between them. There are 16 residues in the CDR3. In germline, CDR1 is KGHSH, CDR2 LQKENI. Written as DNA, the CDR3 is TGTGCCAGCTCACCAACACGCGGGGTGAGGACAGATACGCAGTATTTT. Its protein product is CASSPTRGVRTDTQYF.